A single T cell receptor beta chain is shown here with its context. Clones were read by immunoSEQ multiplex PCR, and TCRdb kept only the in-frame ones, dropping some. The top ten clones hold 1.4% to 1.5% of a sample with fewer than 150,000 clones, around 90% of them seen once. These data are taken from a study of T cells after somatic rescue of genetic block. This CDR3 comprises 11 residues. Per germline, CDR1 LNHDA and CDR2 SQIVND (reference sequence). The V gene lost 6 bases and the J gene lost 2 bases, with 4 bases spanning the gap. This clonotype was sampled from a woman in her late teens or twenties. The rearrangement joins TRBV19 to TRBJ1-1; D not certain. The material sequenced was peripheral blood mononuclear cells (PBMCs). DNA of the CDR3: TGTGCCAGTAGGACCAACACTGAAGCTTTCTTT. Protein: CASRTNTEAFF.